The TCR beta chain under discussion was sequenced for a study of shared clonotypes between healthy human individuals (dated by TCRdb to 2020 to 2021). Looking at the study overall: Three men and two women, aged 18 to 49 years, made up the cohort. Per donor, three plates each were used for CD4 naive and CD4 memory, two for CD8 naive, and one for CD8 memory. To estimate repertoire size and how much clonotype sharing occurs between individuals, the study deeply sequenced the blood TCR repertoires of roughly 5 healthy adults. Libraries were prepared and TCR repertoires were sequenced by different laboratories using diverse techniques, in order to increase sequencing depth and limit assay-specific biases. Per donor, leukapheresis produced somewhere between about 0.94 and 9 billion PBMCs.

For CDR1 and CDR2, the germline V gene lists SNHLY and FYNNEI. Trimming takes 6 bases from V and 1 base from J, and the germline ends sit 12 bases apart. Reading from cysteine to phenylalanine, the CDR3 counts 14 amino acids. Solely the CDR3 DNA is kept, with 42 bases framed from the first base. Using the deep immunoSEQ assay, multiplex PCR amplified TCR CDR3 regions from genomic DNA. Extracted genomic DNA from each cell subset was distributed evenly across all wells of several immunoSEQ 96-well plates, and each plate was treated as a replicate. For sorted subsets, each replicate PCR was loaded with 200 ng genomic DNA, equivalent to about 30,000 T cell genomes. Purified libraries were measured with a Qubit 3.0 fluorometer, size-checked on a Bioanalyzer 2100, and measured again with the KAPA Library Quantification kit. Each immunoSEQ 96-well plate was sequenced on its own single-read 150-cycle Illumina NextSeq 550 flow cell. The published analysis was carried out like this. Because the immunoSEQ output included only junctional sequences and no quality scores, the filtering could not be the same as the filtering used for full-length reads. Sequences were annotated with PyIR, a Python wrapper for IgBLAST v1.9, using IMGT germline references to assign V/J genes and CDR3. Reads were filtered out if the reads had weak V/J assignments (E-value above 1e-6), no CDR3, stop codons, out-of-frame junctions, or ambiguous translated residues. V3J clonotypes were defined as sequences sharing an identical inferred V gene, J gene, and CDR3 amino acid sequence. Percentage overlap between repertoires was computed as shared unique clonotypes divided by the size of the smaller repertoire. Richness of each repertoire was evaluated using RTK rarefaction, the Chao1 estimator, and Recon v2.1 estimates of unobserved clonotypes. Generation probabilities for all TCRbeta clonotypes obtained by the gDNA method from a few donors were computed using OLGA. The clones in this table, taken by TCRdb from immuneACCESS, are in-frame only. Not every clone is retained; where verified, under half of the shortfall comes from an unresolved V gene, and the cause of the rest is unknown. V and J calls and clone size follow that table, whereas D and trimming were derived from the DNA. Here the sample has around 2.1 million clones; roughly 91% occur a single time. The top ten constitute 1.5% to 2% of the sample.

Findings and caveats that apply to the study as a whole: Because the study included a small number of donors, the genetic and exposure-history diversity represented was limited. Rarefaction of sorted-subset datasets indicated incomplete sequencing despite the large sequencing depth. Only blood was sampled, and tissue TCR repertoires likely differ from those in blood. Sharing across a handful of donors was observed for approximately 5% of naive CD4, 3.5% of naive CD8, over 2% of memory CD4, and roughly 0.4% of memory CD8 clonotypes. Based on pairwise subsampling, the degree of clonotype sharing among donors was expected to be affected by sequencing depth. Larger estimated clonotype richness was generally found for naive subsets than for memory subsets. Clonotypes shared by all four sorted-subset donors showed higher generation probabilities than non-shared clonotypes.

Concerning this clone: This receptor's antigen is unknown. It has no much larger one-base neighbor in the sample; base qualities were not kept.

For the CD8 naive samples, CD45RO-negative cells were positively selected for CCR7, yielding a CD45RA+CCR7+ population from which TemRA cells were excluded. Healthy HIV-negative adults with no recently reported acute infections or vaccinations were included as donors. Every donor was a Caucasian adult residing in Nashville, Tennessee, USA. After blood collection by leukapheresis, PBMCs were isolated using Ficoll-Histopaque density gradient centrifugation and then cryopreserved in the vapor phase of liquid nitrogen. Analytical flow cytometry was used to check the purity and quantity of each magnetically sorted T cell population. From each sorted fraction, genomic DNA was isolated and quantified by UV absorbance on a Nanodrop 2000c.

The sample was naive CD8+ T cells from PBMCs. Taken with the paper, the label for cell subset or site translates to: CD45RA+CCR7+. This sequence uses TRBV2 and TRBJ1-1; the D segment cannot be called with confidence. The TCR was taken from a man aged 18 to 30 in good health. Some clones in this sample may be carry-over from other donors' samples. Read as DNA, the sequence is TGTGCCAGCAGAGGGTGGGGAGCGAACACTGAAGCTTTCTTT. Its amino acids are CASRGWGANTEAFF.